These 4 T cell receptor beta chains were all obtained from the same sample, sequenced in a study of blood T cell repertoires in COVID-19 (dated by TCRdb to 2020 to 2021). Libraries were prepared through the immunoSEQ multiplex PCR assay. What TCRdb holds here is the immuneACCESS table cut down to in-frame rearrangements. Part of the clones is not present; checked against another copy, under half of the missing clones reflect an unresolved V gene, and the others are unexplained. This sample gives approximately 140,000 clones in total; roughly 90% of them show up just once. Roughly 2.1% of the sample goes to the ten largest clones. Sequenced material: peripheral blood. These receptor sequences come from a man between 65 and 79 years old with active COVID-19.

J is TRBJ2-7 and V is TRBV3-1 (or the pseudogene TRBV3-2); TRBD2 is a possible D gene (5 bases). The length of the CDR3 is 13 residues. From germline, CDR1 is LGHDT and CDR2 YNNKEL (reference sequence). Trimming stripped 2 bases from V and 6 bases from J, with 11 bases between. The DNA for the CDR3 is TGTGCCAGCAGCCAAAGGAGGATTGGCGAGCAGTACTTC. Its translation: CASSQRRIGEQYF.

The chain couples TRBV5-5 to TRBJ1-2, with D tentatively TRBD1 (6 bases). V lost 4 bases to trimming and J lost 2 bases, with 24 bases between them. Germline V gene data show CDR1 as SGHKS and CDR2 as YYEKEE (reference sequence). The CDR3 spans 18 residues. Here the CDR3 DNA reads TGTGCCAGCAGCCCCCGCCGAGCAGCCGGGACACTCAACTATGGCTACACCTTC. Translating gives CASSPRRAAGTLNYGYTF.

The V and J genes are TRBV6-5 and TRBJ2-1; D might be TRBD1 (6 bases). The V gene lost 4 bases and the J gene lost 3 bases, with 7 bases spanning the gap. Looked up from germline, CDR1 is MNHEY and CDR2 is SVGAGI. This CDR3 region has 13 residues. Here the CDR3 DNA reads TGTGCCAGCAGTTTGGACAGCTACAATGAGCAGTTCTTC. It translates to CASSLDSYNEQFF.

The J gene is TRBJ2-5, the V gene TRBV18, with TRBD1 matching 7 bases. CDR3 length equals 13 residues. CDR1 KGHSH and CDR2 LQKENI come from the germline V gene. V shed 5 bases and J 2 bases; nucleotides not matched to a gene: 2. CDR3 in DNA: TGTGCCAGCTCAGCGGACAGGCAAGAGACCCAGTACTTC. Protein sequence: CASSADRQETQYF.